Following are 9 T cell receptor beta chains from one sample sequenced in a study of immune characterization of retroperitoneal liposarcoma. Each CDR3 protein gets one entry after TCRdb re-called the PCR reads with MiXCR. This table holds some 20,000 distinct CDR3 sequences, 37% found once. Material: blood. The receptors derive from a male donor with retroperitoneal liposarcoma.

This clonotype was counted between two and nine times. The V gene is TRBV6-5, the J gene TRBJ1-1; 11 bases line up with TRBD1. The CDR3 has 15 amino acids. The V gene end was trimmed by 2 bases and the J gene end by 5 bases; junction bases not matched to a gene: 4. Germline CDR1 reads MNHEY; CDR2 reads SVGAGI. The chain's CDR3 is CASSYGTGGMTEAFF. CDR3 nucleotides: TGTGCCAGCAGTTACGGGACAGGGGGTATGACTGAAGCTTTCTTT.

This sequence joins TRBV12-3 or TRBV12-4 and TRBJ1-1, with D possibly matching TRBD1 (6 bases). This CDR3 is 19 amino acids long. Trimming removed 7 bases at V and 3 bases at J, with 30 bases between. CDR3 nucleotides: TGTGCCAGCACCACTAGAAGGTTCCTCAGGGGATTTGGGGACACTGAAGCTTTCTTT. Its protein product is CASTTRRFLRGFGDTEAFF.

This clonotype was counted many times. The chain uses TRBV14 and TRBJ2-1; 7 bases are shared with TRBD1. Germline trimming cut 3 bases from V and 9 bases from J; bases unmatched to any gene: 5. Germline V gives CDR1 SGHDN, CDR2 FVKESK. This CDR3 comprises 13 residues. CDR3 sequence (DNA): TGTGCCAGCAGCCAGAACAGGGACAGTGAGCAGTTCTTC. Its protein product is CASSQNRDSEQFF.

This clonotype turned up a few times. The CDR3: CASSEGPGTGEGEQYF. CDR3 nucleotides: TGTGCCAGCAGTGAAGGCCCCGGGACAGGGGAGGGCGAGCAGTACTTC. This rearrangement joins TRBV6-1 to TRBJ2-1; 10 bases are shared with TRBD1. The end of the DNA is better explained by TRBJ2-7, so the J call may be wrong. Per germline, CDR1 MNHNS and CDR2 SASEGT. This CDR3 region has 16 residues.

This chain joins TRBV7-8 and TRBJ1-2; 9 nucleotides line up with TRBD1. Germline loops: CDR1 SGHVS, CDR2 FQNEAQ. CDR3 length: 14 residues. Trimming removed 2 bases from V and 7 bases from J; junction bases left unmatched: 5. As DNA, the CDR3 is TGTGCCAGCAGCTTAAAGTCGACAGGGGGTGGCTACACCTTC. It is translated as CASSLKSTGGGYTF.

DNA of the CDR3: TGTGCCAGCAGTTTAGAACCGGACAGGAGTGGCTACACCTTC. It encodes CASSLEPDRSGYTF. V is TRBV27 and J is TRBJ1-2; 7 nucleotides match TRBD1. This CDR3 has 14 residues. Trimming at V came to 2 bases and at J to 7 bases, leaving 7 bases not matched to a gene. Germline-derived CDR1 and CDR2 are MNHEY and SMNVEV (reference sequence).

Within the sample, this clonotype is medium-sized. The V gene is TRBV7-8, the J gene TRBJ2-1; the match to TRBD1 covers 9 bases. J was trimmed by 10 bases and V by 5 bases; bases with no gene match: 15. This CDR3 comprises 16 residues. Looked up from germline, CDR1 is SGHVS and CDR2 is FQNEAQ. This chain's CDR3 is CASSALHRGLDYEQFF. The DNA of the CDR3 is TGTGCCAGCAGCGCCCTCCACAGGGGGCTTGACTACGAGCAGTTCTTC.

This clonotype occurred many times. This chain's CDR3 is CASSRTSSSYNEQFF. The DNA of the CDR3 is TGTGCCAGCAGCCGGACGTCAAGCTCCTACAATGAGCAGTTCTTC. The rearrangement joins TRBV7-2 to TRBJ2-1; D is unresolved. The CDR3 has 15 amino acids. V gave up 5 bases and J gave up 0 bases, with 11 bases separating them. Germline CDR1 reads SGHTA; CDR2 reads FQGNSA.

V gene TRBV7-2 combines with J gene TRBJ1-2, with D possibly matching TRBD1 (5 bases). The CDR3 loop spans 13 amino acids. Germline values: CDR1 SGHTA, CDR2 FQGNSA. The ends were cut back, 5 bases at V and 11 bases at J, with 18 bases in the middle. CDR3 coding DNA: TGTGCCAGCAGCCCAGGACGGGGCCAAGGGTACACCTTC. Protein: CASSPGRGQGYTF.